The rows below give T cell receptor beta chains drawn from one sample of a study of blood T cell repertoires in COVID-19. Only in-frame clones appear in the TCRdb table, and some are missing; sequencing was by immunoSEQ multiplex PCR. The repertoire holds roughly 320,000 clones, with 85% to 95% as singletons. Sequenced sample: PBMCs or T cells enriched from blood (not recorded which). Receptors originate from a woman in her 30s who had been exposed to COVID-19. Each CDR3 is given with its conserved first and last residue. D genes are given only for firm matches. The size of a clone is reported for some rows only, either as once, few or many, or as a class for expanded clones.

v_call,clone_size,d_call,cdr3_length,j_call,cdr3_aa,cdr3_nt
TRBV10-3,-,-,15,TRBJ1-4,CAISEGGNGREKLFF,TGTGCCATCAGTGAAGGTGGAAACGGGAGAGAAAAACTGTTTTTT
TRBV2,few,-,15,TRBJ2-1,CASSEAQGTRNEQFF,TGTGCCAGCAGTGAAGCGCAGGGTACACGGAATGAGCAGTTCTTC
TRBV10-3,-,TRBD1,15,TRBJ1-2,CAIRAAGTANYGYTF,TGTGCCATCAGAGCCGCCGGGACAGCTAACTATGGCTACACCTTC
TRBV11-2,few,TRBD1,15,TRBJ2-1,CASSLGQGRRDEQFF,TGTGCCAGCAGCTTGGGACAGGGGAGACGCGATGAGCAGTTCTTC
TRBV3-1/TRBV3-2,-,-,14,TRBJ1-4,CASSLQGTNEKLFF,TGTGCCAGCAGCTTACAGGGAACTAATGAAAAACTGTTTTTT
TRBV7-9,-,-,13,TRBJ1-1,CASSFGGNTEAFF,TGTGCCAGCAGTTTCGGGGGGAACACTGAAGCTTTCTTT
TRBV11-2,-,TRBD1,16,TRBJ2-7,CASSLGRQGAIYEQYF,TGTGCCAGCAGCTTAGGTAGGCAGGGGGCAATCTACGAGCAGTACTTC
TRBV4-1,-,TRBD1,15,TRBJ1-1,CASSQGSQGATEAFF,TGCGCCAGCAGCCAAGGTTCACAGGGGGCGACTGAAGCTTTCTTT
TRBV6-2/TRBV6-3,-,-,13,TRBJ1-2,CASSPEWEYGYTF,TGTGCCAGCAGCCCTGAATGGGAGTATGGCTACACCTTC
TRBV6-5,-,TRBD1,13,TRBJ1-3,CASLGQGGNTIYF,TGTGCCAGCCTAGGACAGGGAGGAAACACCATATATTTT
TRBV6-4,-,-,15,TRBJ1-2,CASRGYRVIDYGYTF,TGTGCCAGCAGAGGATACAGGGTGATCGACTATGGCTACACCTTC
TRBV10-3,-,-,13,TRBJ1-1,CAIQPRENTEAFF,TGTGCCATCCAGCCCCGGGAGAACACTGAAGCTTTCTTT
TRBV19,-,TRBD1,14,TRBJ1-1,CASSSGQLNTEAFF,TGTGCCAGTAGTTCGGGACAGTTGAACACTGAAGCTTTCTTT
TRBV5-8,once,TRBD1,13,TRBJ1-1,CASSSDRDPEAFF,TGTGCCAGCAGCTCTGACAGGGACCCAGAAGCTTTCTTT
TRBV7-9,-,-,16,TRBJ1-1,CASSGVKSQMNTEAFF,TGTGCCAGCAGCGGAGTGAAGTCACAAATGAACACTGAAGCTTTCTTT
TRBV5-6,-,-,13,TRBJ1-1,CASSLGPTTEAFF,TGTGCCAGCAGCTTGGGTCCTACCACTGAAGCTTTCTTT
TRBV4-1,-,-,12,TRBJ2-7,CASSPGNYEQYF,TGCGCCAGCAGCCCCGGGAACTACGAGCAGTACTTC
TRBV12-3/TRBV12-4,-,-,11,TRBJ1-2,CASSLGGGYTF,TGTGCCAGCAGCCTGGGGGGTGGCTACACCTTC
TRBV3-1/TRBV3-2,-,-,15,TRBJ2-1,CASSQDLGAYNEQFF,TGTGCCAGCAGCCAAGATTTAGGGGCCTACAATGAGCAGTTCTTC
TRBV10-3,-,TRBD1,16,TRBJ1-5,CAISRTGGADNQPQHF,TGTGCCATCAGCCGGACAGGGGGCGCCGACAATCAGCCCCAGCATTTT
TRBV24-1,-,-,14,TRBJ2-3,CATSDWRSTDTQYF,TGTGCCACCAGTGACTGGCGGAGCACAGATACGCAGTATTTT
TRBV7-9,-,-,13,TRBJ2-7,CASSSLPGYEQYF,TGTGCCAGCAGCTCCCTTCCGGGGTACGAGCAGTACTTC
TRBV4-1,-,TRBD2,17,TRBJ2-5,CASSQGSGGFFEETQYF,TGCGCCAGCAGCCAAGGTAGCGGGGGGTTCTTCGAAGAGACCCAGTACTTC
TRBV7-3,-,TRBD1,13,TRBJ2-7,CASSQGTAYEQYF,TGTGCCAGCAGCCAAGGGACAGCATACGAGCAGTACTTC
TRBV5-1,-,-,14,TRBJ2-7,CASSLTVVKYEQYF,TGCGCCAGCAGTCTAACTGTGGTGAAGTACGAGCAGTACTTC
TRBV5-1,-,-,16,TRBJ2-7,CASSPGRGNRAYEQYF,TGCGCCAGCAGCCCCGGTAGAGGGAACAGGGCCTACGAGCAGTACTTC
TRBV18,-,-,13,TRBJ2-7,CASSATDTYEQYF,TGTGCCAGCTCAGCTACAGATACCTACGAGCAGTACTTC
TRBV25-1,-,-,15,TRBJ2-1,CASSGAPSSYNEQFF,TGTGCCAGCAGTGGGGCCCCAAGCTCCTACAATGAGCAGTTCTTC
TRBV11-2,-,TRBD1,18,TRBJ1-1,CASSLDVGQGKRNTEAFF,TGTGCCAGCAGCTTAGATGTAGGACAGGGGAAAAGGAACACTGAAGCTTTCTTT